The clone carrying this TCR beta chain was seen repeatedly, ten times or more. The sample is drawn from a study of patients and donors after allogeneic stem cell transplantation. TCRdb re-called the RT-PCR reads through MiXCR, storing one row per CDR3 protein. The table includes approximately 200,000 distinct CDR3 sequences, 14% detected once. The CDR3 has 16 amino acids. Trimming cost V 1 base and J 4 bases; bases outside gene matches: 6. Germline V gives CDR1 DFQATT, CDR2 SNEGSKA (reference sequence). The TCR sequence derives from a human donor who was either an allogeneic HSCT recipient or a stem cell or donor lymphocyte infusion donor (not recorded which). It is not recorded whose cells these are; they may come from a transplant donor. The sample was blood, either unsorted or a sorted T cell fraction (not recorded which). This rearrangement joins TRBV20-1 to TRBJ2-3; 12 bases align to TRBD2. CDR3 loop: CSARVTSGSIPDTQYF. The CDR3 nucleotides are TGCAGTGCTAGAGTGACTAGCGGGAGTATCCCAGATACGCAGTATTTT.